Each of the 25 T cell receptor beta chains below was sequenced from the same sample in a study of T-cell reconstitution after alpha-beta-depleted transplantation in children. The library targeted TCRbeta and was prepared with unique molecular identifiers. TCRdb re-called the PCR reads through MiXCR, storing one row per CDR3 protein. This table holds fewer than 700,000 distinct CDR3 sequences, under 15% found once. This sample comprised PBMCs, mostly from graft donor cells, obtained 360 days after TCRalphabeta/CD19-depleted stem cell transplant. The receptors originated from a male patient between 10 and 17 years old who had a stem cell transplant for acute myeloid leukemia, so the T cells may come from the graft donor.

This clonotype was detected a few times. The rearrangement joins TRBV18 to TRBJ1-1; unclear D gene. The CDR3 contains 16 residues. V dropped 3 bases and J dropped 1 base, with 15 bases sitting between them. Germline values: CDR1 KGHSH, CDR2 LQKENI. In DNA, the CDR3 is TGTGCCAGCTCACCCACCGAAGGTCTGAGGAACACTGAAGCTTTCTTT. Its translation is CASSPTEGLRNTEAFF.

V usage is TRBV15 and J usage is TRBJ2-7; a possible D gene is TRBD2 (5 bases). This CDR3 is 13 amino acids long. The V end was cut by 5 bases, the J end by 2 bases, with 10 bases between. Germline-derived CDR1 and CDR2 are LNHNV and YYDKDF (reference sequence). CDR3 in DNA: TGTGCCACCAGCGGCCCGGGAACCTACGAGCAGTACTTC. Translation: CATSGPGTYEQYF. Combining the CDR3 with reference TRBV15 and TRBJ2-7 gives the whole variable domain DAMVIQNPRYQVTQFGKPVTLSCSQTLNHNVMYWYQQKSSQAPKLLFHYYDKDFNNEADTPDNFQSRRPNTSFCFLDIRSPGLGDTAMYLCATSGPGTYEQYFGPGTRLTVT.

Only a few counts were recorded for this clonotype. CDR3 amino acids: CASSQAGTGAPVEETQYF. The CDR3 DNA is TGCGCCAGCAGCCAAGCAGGGACAGGGGCCCCAGTTGAAGAGACCCAGTACTTC. V is TRBV4-3 and J is TRBJ2-5; TRBD1 agrees at 10 bases. This CDR3 region has 18 residues. CDR1 is LGHNA and CDR2 is YSLEER in the germline V gene. J gave up 3 bases and V 1 base, and 11 bases lay outside the gene matches.

This clonotype was seen a handful of times. The rearrangement joins TRBV7-6 to TRBJ1-5; TRBD1 is a possible D gene (6 bases). The CDR3 has 13 amino acids. Germline V gives CDR1 SGHVS, CDR2 FNYEAQ. The V gene lost 2 bases and the J gene lost 9 bases, with 11 bases spanning the gap. For the CDR3, the DNA is TGTGCCAGCAGCTTAATGGGGGACACGCCCCAGCATTTT. Protein: CASSLMGDTPQHF.

CDR3 in DNA: TGTGCCAGCAGCCCGCGACTCCTTCATAAGGAGACCCAGTACTTC. Protein product: CASSPRLLHKETQYF. V usage is TRBV7-8 and J usage is TRBJ2-5, with no clear D. CDR1 SGHVS and CDR2 FQNEAQ come from the germline V gene. This CDR3 is built from 15 residues. With 5 bases removed from V and 5 bases from J, the gap between germline ends came to 18 bases.

This clonotype was seen repeatedly, ten times or more. The rearrangement links TRBV20-1 to TRBJ1-1; D ambiguous. The CDR3 is made up of 13 amino acids. The germline V gene encodes CDR1 DFQATT and CDR2 SNEGSKA (reference sequence). Trimming shortened V by 2 bases and J by 0 bases, and 7 bases separated the two germline ends. CDR3 nucleotide sequence: TGCAGTGCTAGAACACGGCTGAACACTGAAGCTTTCTTT. This translates into CSARTRLNTEAFF.

This clonotype has only a few counts. This rearrangement joins TRBV29-1 to TRBJ2-3, with a tentative D call TRBD2 (6 bases). The V gene lost 1 base and the J gene lost 2 bases, with 10 bases spanning the gap. The CDR3 sequence is 14 residues long. Germline loops: CDR1 SQVTM, CDR2 ANQGSEA. In nucleotides, the CDR3 is TGCAGCGTTGAAGGGGACTGGCTCACAGATACGCAGTATTTT. It translates to CSVEGDWLTDTQYF.

V and J are TRBV29-1 and TRBJ2-7; D is ambiguous. Trimming stripped 5 bases from V and 4 bases from J, with 12 bases between. The CDR3 length is 12 residues. CDR1 is SQVTM, CDR2 ANQGSEA, per germline. CDR3 coding DNA: TGCAGCGTTAGCGTCCCTTGGTACGAGCAGTACTTC. This translates into CSVSVPWYEQYF.

The rearrangement links TRBV6-2 or TRBV6-3 to TRBJ1-5; tentative D call: TRBD1 (6 bases). V dropped 7 bases and J dropped 4 bases, with 17 bases sitting between them. CDR3 length: 15 amino acids. The germline CDR1 and CDR2 sequences are MNHEY and SVGEGT. The CDR3 nucleotides read TGTGCCAGCACCGACCCAGGGGCAGTTAATCAGCCCCAGCATTTT. Amino acids: CASTDPGAVNQPQHF.

This chain uses TRBV5-1 with TRBJ2-2; 13 positions match TRBD2. CDR3 length: 16 amino acids. The junction had 4 bases not matched to a gene; V was cut back by 2 bases and J by 6 bases. Germline lookup yields CDR1 SGHRS and CDR2 YFSETQ. CDR3: CASSLLAGGPAGELFF. The DNA of the CDR3 is TGCGCCAGCAGCTTACTAGCGGGAGGGCCAGCCGGGGAGCTGTTTTTT.

This clonotype was counted between two and nine times. This rearrangement joins TRBV21-1 to TRBJ2-5; TRBD2 is taken as the D call from the table, unchecked against the DNA. TRBV21-1 is classified as a pseudogene. This CDR3 contains 16 residues. The CDR3 reads CASSGFRGLAGETQYF. As DNA, the CDR3 is TGTGCCAGCAGTGGATTTAGGGGACTAGCGGGAGAGACCCAGTACTTC.

The chain carries TRBV20-1 and TRBJ2-2, with a possible D match to TRBD2 (5 bases). Per the germline V gene, CDR1 is DFQATT and CDR2 is SNEGSKA (reference sequence). CDR3 size: 13 residues. V was trimmed by 0 bases and J by 6 bases, leaving 8 bases between them. The CDR3 protein is CSARDGSSGELFF. The CDR3 DNA reads TGCAGTGCTAGAGATGGGAGTTCCGGGGAGCTGTTTTTT.

The chain employs TRBV10-3 and TRBJ1-6; the match to TRBD1 covers 8 bases. Per germline, CDR1 ENHRY and CDR2 SYGVKD. This CDR3 comprises 14 residues. V gave up 3 bases and J gave up 9 bases; unmatched junction bases: 4. CDR3 DNA: TGTGCCATCAGTGAAGGACAGGGAGGTTCACCCCTCCACTTT. Translated, it gives CAISEGQGGSPLHF.

At least ten counts were recorded for this clonotype. The chain couples TRBV5-1 to TRBJ2-4; tentatively, D is TRBD1 (5 bases). The germline V and J ends were trimmed by 4 bases and 1 base, with 15 bases remaining between them. The V gene's germline CDR1 is SGHRS and CDR2 YFSETQ. This CDR3 is built from 16 residues. Written as DNA, the CDR3 is TGCGCCAGCAGCCTTCTTGGGGCGTCGGCCAAAAACATTCAGTACTTC. This sequence encodes CASSLLGASAKNIQYF.

The table lists this clonotype with a few counts. In DNA, the CDR3 is TGTGCCTGGAGGGTACAGGGGTTTTTAGGATCTGGGGCCAACGTCCTGACTTTC. Translated: CAWRVQGFLGSGANVLTF. The chain recombines TRBV30 with TRBJ2-6; TRBD1 matches at 7 bases. The CDR3 contains 18 residues. Germline values: CDR1 GTSNPN, CDR2 SVGIG (reference sequence). After removal of 3 bases from V and 1 base from J, the junction contained 12 bases not matched to a gene. Together with reference TRBV30 and TRBJ2-6, the CDR3 gives the full variable domain: SQTIHQWPATLVQPVGSPLSLECTVEGTSNPNLYWYRQAAGRGLQLLFYSVGIGQISSEVPQNLSASRPQDRQFILSSKKLLLSDSGFYLCAWRVQGFLGSGANVLTFGAGSRLTVL.

This sequence joins TRBV5-5 and TRBJ1-1, with D unresolved. Trimming pared 0 bases from V and 0 bases from J, leaving 9 bases between. CDR1 is SGHKS and CDR2 is YYEKEE in the germline V gene (reference sequence). The CDR3 has 15 residues. CDR3 amino acids: CASSLVETVNTEAFF. DNA of the CDR3: TGTGCCAGCAGCTTGGTTGAGACGGTGAACACTGAAGCTTTCTTT.

In its sample, this clonotype was seen a few times. This chain links TRBV7-3 with TRBJ2-3; D unresolved. The CDR3 is made up of 17 amino acids. V was shortened by 1 base and J by 0 bases, with 14 bases between the two germline ends. CDR1 is SGHTA and CDR2 is FQGTGA in the germline V gene. The CDR3 loop reads CASSLIGSGRSTDTQYF. The CDR3 nucleotides read TGTGCCAGCAGCTTAATAGGATCGGGCAGAAGCACAGATACGCAGTATTTT.

This chain uses TRBV20-1 with TRBJ1-2; 8 bases align to TRBD1. This CDR3 spans 13 amino acids. Germline V CDR1 and CDR2: DFQATT, SNEGSKA (reference sequence). V lost 0 bases to trimming and J lost 7 bases; unmatched junction nucleotides: 4. CDR3 nucleotide sequence: TGCAGTGCTAGAGACGACAGGGGAAGTGGCTACACCTTC. It is translated as CSARDDRGSGYTF.

A few counts support this clonotype. The chain has TRBV5-1 and TRBJ2-7, with 7 positions matching TRBD1. Per germline, CDR1 SGHRS and CDR2 YFSETQ. The trim removed 5 bases at V and 0 bases at J, leaving 8 bases unmatched. This CDR3 has 15 amino acids. CDR3 nucleotides: TGCGCCAGCAGAATGAACCGGGACAGCTCCTACGAGCAGTACTTC. It encodes CASRMNRDSSYEQYF.

There are many counts of this clonotype. This chain connects TRBV29-1 to TRBJ2-2, with 8 bases that match TRBD2. There are 12 residues in the CDR3. V lost 7 bases, J lost 4 bases, and 2 bases stayed unmatched. Germline V lookup: CDR1 SQVTM, CDR2 ANQGSEA. The CDR3 region is CSALAGTGELFF. DNA of the CDR3: TGCAGCGCCCTAGCGGGCACCGGGGAGCTGTTTTTT.

The gene calls are TRBV12-3 or TRBV12-4 and TRBJ2-1, with a possible D match to TRBD1 (6 bases). This CDR3 has 12 residues. The germline V and J ends were trimmed by 6 bases and 10 bases, with 13 bases remaining between them. The CDR3 coding sequence is TGTGCCAGCAGCCAGACAGGTCGGGAGCAGTTCTTC. It specifies CASSQTGREQFF.

V usage is TRBV27 and J usage is TRBJ2-1; possibly TRBD1 or TRBD2 for D (5 bases each). Germline V CDR1 and CDR2: MNHEY, SMNVEV (reference sequence). This CDR3 has 15 amino acids. V gave up 7 bases and J gave up 5 bases, with 18 bases separating them. The CDR3: CASNRGVPSHNEQFF. CDR3 DNA sequence: TGTGCCAGCAACAGAGGGGTCCCGTCCCACAATGAGCAGTTCTTC.

This clonotype turned up a few times. The rearrangement uses TRBV7-2 and TRBJ2-7, with 10 bases aligning to TRBD1. From germline, CDR1 is SGHTA and CDR2 FQGNSA. The CDR3 consists of 15 residues. V shed 5 bases and J 3 bases; nucleotides not matched to a gene: 7. The CDR3 DNA reads as TGTGCCAGCAGCCCGAACGGACAGGGGGACTACGAGCAGTACTTC. It specifies CASSPNGQGDYEQYF. Variable domain in full (rest from reference TRBV7-2 and TRBJ2-7): GAGVSQSPSNKVTEKGKDVELRCDPISGHTALYWYRQSLGQGLEFLIYFQGNSAPDKSGLPSDRFSAERTGGSVSTLTIQRTQQEDSAVYLCASSPNGQGDYEQYFGPGTRLTVT.

The chain links TRBV9 to TRBJ2-7; 10 nucleotides agree with TRBD2. The CDR3 consists of 15 residues. V lost 0 bases to trimming and J lost 6 bases; unmatched junction nucleotides: 6. Germline loops: CDR1 SGDLS, CDR2 YYNGEE. In nucleotides, the CDR3 is TGTGCCAGCAGCGTAGCGAGCGGGAGGGCCTTCGAGCAGTACTTC. The encoded protein is CASSVASGRAFEQYF. Full variable domain (outside the CDR3, taken from reference TRBV9 and TRBJ2-7): DSGVTQTPKHLITATGQRVTLRCSPRSGDLSVYWYQQSLDQGLQFLIQYYNGEERAKGNILERFSAQQFPDLHSELNLSSLELGDSALYFCASSVASGRAFEQYFGPGTRLTVT.

The chain links TRBV7-3 to TRBJ2-1, with 7 bases lining up with TRBD2. The V segment lost 5 bases and the J segment 3 bases; nucleotides outside the gene matches: 7. The length of the CDR3 is 15 residues. Germline V gives CDR1 SGHTA, CDR2 FQGTGA. The CDR3 spells CASSHIAGLYNEQFF. Here the CDR3 DNA reads TGTGCCAGCAGCCATATAGCGGGCCTCTACAATGAGCAGTTCTTC.